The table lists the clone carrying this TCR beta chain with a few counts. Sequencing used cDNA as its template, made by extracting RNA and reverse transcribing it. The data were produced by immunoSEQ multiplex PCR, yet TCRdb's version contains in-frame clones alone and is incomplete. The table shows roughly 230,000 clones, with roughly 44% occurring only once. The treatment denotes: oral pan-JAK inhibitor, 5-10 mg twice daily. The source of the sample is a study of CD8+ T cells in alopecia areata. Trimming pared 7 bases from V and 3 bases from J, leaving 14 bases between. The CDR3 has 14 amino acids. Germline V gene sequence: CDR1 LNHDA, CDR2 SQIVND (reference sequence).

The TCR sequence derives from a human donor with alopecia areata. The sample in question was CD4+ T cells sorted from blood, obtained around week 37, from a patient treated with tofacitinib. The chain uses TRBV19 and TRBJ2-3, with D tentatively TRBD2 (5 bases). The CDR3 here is CASKLQEATDTQYF. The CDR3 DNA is TGTGCCAGTAAACTCCAGGAGGCGACAGATACGCAGTATTTT.